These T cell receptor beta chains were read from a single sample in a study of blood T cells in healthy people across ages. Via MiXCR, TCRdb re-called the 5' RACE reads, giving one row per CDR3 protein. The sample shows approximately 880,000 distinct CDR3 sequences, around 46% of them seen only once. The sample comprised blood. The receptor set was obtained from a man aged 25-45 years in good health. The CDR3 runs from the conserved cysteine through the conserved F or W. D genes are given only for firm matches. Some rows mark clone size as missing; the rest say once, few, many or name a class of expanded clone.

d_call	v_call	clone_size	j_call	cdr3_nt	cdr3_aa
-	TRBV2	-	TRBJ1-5	TGTGCCAGCAGTGGGGCGGGGGGCGGCAATCAGCCCCAGCATTTT	CASSGAGGGNQPQHF
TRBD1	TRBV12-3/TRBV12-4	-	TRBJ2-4	TGTGCCAGCAGACCGGGGACAGGGGGAGACATTCAGTACTTC	CASRPGTGGDIQYF
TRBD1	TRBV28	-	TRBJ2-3	TGTGCCAGCAGTTTGGAAACAGGGGCAGATACGCAGTATTTT	CASSLETGADTQYF
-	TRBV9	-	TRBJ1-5	TGTGCCAGCAGCGTAGGGGACACTGGCAATCAGCCCCAGCATTTT	CASSVGDTGNQPQHF
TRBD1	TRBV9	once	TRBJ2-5	TGTGCCAGCAGCGTTGAGGGGGCACCAAGGGAGACCCAGTACTTC	CASSVEGAPRETQYF
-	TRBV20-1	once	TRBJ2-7	TGCAGTGCTAGAGATGGGTGCGAGCAGTACTTC	CSARDGCEQYF
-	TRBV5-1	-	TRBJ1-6	TGCGCCAGCAGCTTGGCAGGCGTCAGCTCCTATAATTCACCCCTCCACTTT	CASSLAGVSSYNSPLHF
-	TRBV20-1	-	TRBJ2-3	TGCAGTGCTAGAGATCCACAGGGCCCAGATACGCAGTATTTT	CSARDPQGPDTQYF
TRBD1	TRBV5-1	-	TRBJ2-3	TGCGCCAGCAGGGAAGAGACAGGGATCTATACGCAGTATTTT	CASREETGIYTQYF
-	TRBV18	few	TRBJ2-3	TGTGCCAGCTCACCCCTCCAGGACAGCACAGATACGCAGTATTTT	CASSPLQDSTDTQYF
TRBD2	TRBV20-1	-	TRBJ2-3	TGCAGTGCTAGAGTGGGACTAGCGGGGGGGAGCACAGATACGCAGTATTTT	CSARVGLAGGSTDTQYF
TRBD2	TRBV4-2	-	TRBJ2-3	TGTGCCAGCAGCCTCCGACCCCCTGTTGGTCTAGCGGGAGGGATCACAGATACGCAGTATTTT	CASSLRPPVGLAGGITDTQYF
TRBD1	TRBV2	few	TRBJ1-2	TGTGCCAGCAGTGTGGAGGGGGCCTATGGCTACACCTTC	CASSVEGAYGYTF
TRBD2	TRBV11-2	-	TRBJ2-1	TGTGCCAGCAGCTTTGCGGGGGGGATCGGCAATGAGCAGTTCTTC	CASSFAGGIGNEQFF
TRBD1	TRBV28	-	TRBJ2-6	TGTGCCAGCAGGGCTCTCGGGACAGGGACGTCTGGGGCCAACGTCCTGACTTTC	CASRALGTGTSGANVLTF
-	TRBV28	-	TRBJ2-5	TGTGCCAGCAGTCCAGGTCTGGGGGTAAGGACCCAGTACTTC	CASSPGLGVRTQYF
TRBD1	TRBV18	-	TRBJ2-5	TGTGCCTACTCACCAAAACCCCGGGACAGCGAGACCCAGTACTTC	CAYSPKPRDSETQYF
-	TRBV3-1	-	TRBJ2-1	TGTGCCAGCAGCCAAGGGGGCCTAAACCCTAATGAGCAGTTCTTC	CASSQGGLNPNEQFF
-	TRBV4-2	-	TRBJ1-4	TGTGCCAGCAGCCAATGGCAGGGCGTCAATGAAAAACTGTTTTTT	CASSQWQGVNEKLFF
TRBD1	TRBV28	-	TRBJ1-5	TGTGCCAGCAGTGAATGGGCAGGGGGTCATGATCAGCCCCAGCATTTT	CASSEWAGGHDQPQHF
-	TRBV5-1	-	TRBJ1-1	TGCGCCAGCAGCTTGACAGTACAGAACACTGAAGCTTTCTTT	CASSLTVQNTEAFF
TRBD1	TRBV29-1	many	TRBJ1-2	TGCAGCGTTGATGTGGGACAGGGACGAGGCTACACCTTC	CSVDVGQGRGYTF
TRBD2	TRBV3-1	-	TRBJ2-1	TGTGCCAGCAGCCAGGCGGGGGGGCCGTCTACAAGCTCCTACAATGAGCAGTTCTTC	CASSQAGGPSTSSYNEQFF
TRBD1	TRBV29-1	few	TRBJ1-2	TGCAGCGTTGGAGGGACAGCCTCCGGGGATCGCTACACCTTC	CSVGGTASGDRYTF
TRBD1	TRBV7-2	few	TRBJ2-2	TGTGCCAGCAGCTTACGACAGGGGACCACCGGGGAGCTGTTTTTT	CASSLRQGTTGELFF
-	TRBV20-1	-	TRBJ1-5	TGCAGTGCTAGAGAGGGGCCTAGGGACGGCAAGCCCCAGCATTTT	CSAREGPRDGKPQHF
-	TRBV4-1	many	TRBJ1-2	TGCGCCAGCAGCCAAGATACGTGGCGCGGCTACACCTTC	CASSQDTWRGYTF
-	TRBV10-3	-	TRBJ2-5	TGTGCCATCAGTTACACCCCGGGAGAGACCCAGTACTTC	CAISYTPGETQYF
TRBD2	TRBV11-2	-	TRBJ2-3	TGTGCCAGCAGCTTAGATCATTTTGGACTAGCGGGGGTGCGCACAGATACGCAGTATTTT	CASSLDHFGLAGVRTDTQYF
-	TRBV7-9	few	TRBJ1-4	TGTGCCAGCAGCCCCCGCCAGGGAGGTGAAAAACTGTTTTTT	CASSPRQGGEKLFF
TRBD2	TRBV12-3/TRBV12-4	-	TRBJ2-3	TGTGCCAGCAGGGCTAGCGGGGGGTACCGGACAGATACGCAGTATTTT	CASRASGGYRTDTQYF
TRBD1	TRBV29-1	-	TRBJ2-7	TGCAGCGTCCTTGGACAGGACGAGCAGTACTTC	CSVLGQDEQYF
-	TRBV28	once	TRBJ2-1	TGTGCCAGCAGTAGATACAATGAGCGGTTCTTC	CASSRYNERFF
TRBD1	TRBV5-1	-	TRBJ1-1	TGCGCCAGCAGCCCCGGCCGCAGGGGGAAGGATTGGAATAGGAACACTGAAGCTTTCTTT	CASSPGRRGKDWNRNTEAFF
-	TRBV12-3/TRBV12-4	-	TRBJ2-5	TGTGCCAGCAGTTACTGGGCTGATTTACAAGAGACCCAGTACTTC	CASSYWADLQETQYF
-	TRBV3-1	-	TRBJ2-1	TGTGCCAGCAGCCAAGGCCAGCCTTTAACCTACGAGCAGTTCTTC	CASSQGQPLTYEQFF
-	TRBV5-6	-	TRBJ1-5	TGTGCCAGCAGCCCTAAGCGGGGGGCCGGACAGCCCCAGCATTTT	CASSPKRGAGQPQHF
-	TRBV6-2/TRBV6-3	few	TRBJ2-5	TGTGCCAGCAGTTACGGTTGTCAGGGCCGAGAGACCCAGTACTTC	CASSYGCQGRETQYF
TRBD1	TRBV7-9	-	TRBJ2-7	TGTGCCAGCAGCTTACAGGGGGCTCTCCACGAGCAGTACTTC	CASSLQGALHEQYF
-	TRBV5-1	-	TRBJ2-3	TGCGCCAGCAGCGCGACAGCAGGCACAGATACGCAGTATTTT	CASSATAGTDTQYF
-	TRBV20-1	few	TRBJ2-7	TGCAGTGCTAGGGGTGACATCGGCCTAGAGCAGTACTTC	CSARGDIGLEQYF
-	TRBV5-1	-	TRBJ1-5	TGCGCCAGCAGCTGGGACGAACCTAGCAATCAGCCCCAGCATTTT	CASSWDEPSNQPQHF